This T cell receptor beta chain was observed in a study of cytomegalovirus exposure and HLA in healthy donors. Study results and limitations: In an earlier analysis, in some 500 donors, most V segments appeared productive either ~90% or ~30% of the time. Roughly uniform depth of sequencing across donors was assumed in presence/absence analyses. A highly shared variant cluster was judged a likely technical artifact.

As for this clone: Its antigen is as yet unknown.

The PCR had 60 Vbeta and 13 Jbeta primers. The data were produced by immunoSEQ multiplex PCR, yet TCRdb's version contains in-frame clones alone and is incomplete. This repertoire shows under 200,000 clones, approximately 78% found once; its top ten account for roughly 7.7%. Trimming took 7 bases from V and 3 from J; bases not matched to a gene: 6. The CDR3 covers 13 residues. CDR1 and CDR2 (germline): SGDLS, YYNGEE. The sequence derives from a woman aged 25-40 years in good health and CMV-seropositive. V gene TRBV9 combines with J gene TRBJ2-7; 8 bases match TRBD1. The specimen was PBMCs. CDR3 nucleotide sequence: TGTGCCAGCTCAATGGGGACAGGCTACGAGCAGTACTTC. Protein: CASSMGTGYEQYF.